Listed below are T cell receptor beta chains from one sample, sequenced in a study of cytomegalovirus exposure and HLA in healthy donors. TCRdb's copy holds only in-frame clones and misses some; the assay was immunoSEQ multiplex PCR. The data hold about 63,000 clones, with around 89% observed a single time. The specimen sequenced was PBMCs. The receptors were sampled from a woman aged 18-29 years in good health and CMV-seronegative. Each CDR3 is given with its conserved first and last residue.

J gene: TRBJ2-1; V gene: TRBV29-1; CDR3 protein: CSVGGQGQGFNEQFF
J gene: TRBJ2-1; V gene: TRBV4-2; CDR3 protein: CASSQGVVFQQFF
J gene: TRBJ1-2; V gene: TRBV5-1; CDR3 protein: CASSLNRGNGYTF
J gene: TRBJ2-1; V gene: TRBV7-2; CDR3 protein: CASSLTSEEQFF
J gene: TRBJ1-2; V gene: TRBV18; CDR3 protein: CASSPPSGVNYGYTF
J gene: TRBJ2-2; V gene: TRBV5-4; CDR3 protein: CASSLGLAGGPDTGELFF
J gene: TRBJ2-4; V gene: TRBV5-1; CDR3 protein: CASSSGQGTIKNIQYF
J gene: TRBJ2-5; V gene: TRBV10-3; CDR3 protein: CASTRQGQETQYF
J gene: TRBJ2-4; V gene: TRBV19; CDR3 protein: CASADGGWGKNIQYF
J gene: TRBJ2-4; V gene: TRBV29-1; CDR3 protein: CSVGHGNIQYF
J gene: TRBJ2-1; V gene: TRBV6-6; CDR3 protein: CAAGPDNEQFF
J gene: TRBJ1-2; V gene: TRBV29-1; CDR3 protein: CSVESRASGGYTF
J gene: TRBJ1-5; V gene: TRBV2; CDR3 protein: CASSPTGGENQPQHF
J gene: TRBJ2-1; V gene: TRBV9; CDR3 protein: CASSVGGISYNEQFF
J gene: TRBJ2-5; V gene: TRBV27; CDR3 protein: CASSSRTSGRGGETQYF
J gene: TRBJ1-1; V gene: TRBV2; CDR3 protein: CASSAPSNTEAFF
J gene: TRBJ1-3; V gene: TRBV30; CDR3 protein: CAWSAESGNTIYF
J gene: TRBJ1-4; V gene: TRBV6-5; CDR3 protein: CASSLTGDNEKLFF
J gene: TRBJ2-2; V gene: TRBV27; CDR3 protein: CASSDLAAGELFF
J gene: TRBJ2-7; V gene: TRBV19; CDR3 protein: CASSMTRTGAYEQYF
J gene: TRBJ2-5; V gene: TRBV5-1; CDR3 protein: CASSLSRGREETQYF
J gene: TRBJ1-2; V gene: TRBV6-5; CDR3 protein: CASSYSRGSYGYTF
J gene: TRBJ1-1; V gene: TRBV5-1; CDR3 protein: CASSLQGSNTEAFF
J gene: TRBJ2-1; V gene: TRBV2; CDR3 protein: CASRSLLNGHEQFF
J gene: TRBJ1-1; V gene: TRBV27; CDR3 protein: CASSFWQGAGNTEAFF
J gene: TRBJ1-4; V gene: TRBV7-2; CDR3 protein: CASSLVEGQGPEKLFF
J gene: TRBJ2-2; V gene: TRBV25-1; CDR3 protein: CASSESGTANTGELFF
J gene: TRBJ1-4; V gene: TRBV5-1; CDR3 protein: CASSVDRVGGEKLFF
J gene: TRBJ1-4; V gene: TRBV6-6; CDR3 protein: CASSFAEVVVEKLFF
J gene: TRBJ1-5; V gene: TRBV30; CDR3 protein: CAWVTANQPQHF
J gene: TRBJ1-5; V gene: TRBV5-5; CDR3 protein: CASSLAPNQPQHF
J gene: TRBJ1-2; V gene: TRBV5-4; CDR3 protein: CASSDSVYGYTF
J gene: TRBJ2-1; V gene: TRBV30; CDR3 protein: CAWSVTGYNEQFF
J gene: TRBJ2-1; V gene: TRBV9; CDR3 protein: CASSVGLSSYNEQFF
J gene: TRBJ2-3; V gene: TRBV30; CDR3 protein: CAWSWLAGITDTQYF
J gene: TRBJ1-5; V gene: TRBV29-1; CDR3 protein: CSVTGTGGDQPQHF
J gene: TRBJ2-1; V gene: TRBV28; CDR3 protein: CASSLTGNNEQFF
J gene: TRBJ2-1; V gene: TRBV18; CDR3 protein: CASSQVRGSYNEQFF
J gene: TRBJ1-4; V gene: TRBV7-9; CDR3 protein: CASERHRVATNEKLFF
J gene: TRBJ1-2; V gene: TRBV5-1; CDR3 protein: CASSLGSASNYGYTF
J gene: TRBJ2-1; V gene: TRBV10-3; CDR3 protein: CAISSRDLAGENEQFF
J gene: TRBJ1-5; V gene: TRBV30; CDR3 protein: CAWNPGNSNQPQHF
J gene: TRBJ2-5; V gene: TRBV11-2; CDR3 protein: CASSVAGLEGGTQYF
J gene: TRBJ1-5; V gene: TRBV6-1; CDR3 protein: CASSPRGNQPQHF
J gene: TRBJ2-7; V gene: TRBV7-8; CDR3 protein: CASSLFTGTYEQYF